This is a list of T cell receptor beta chains from one sample in a study of blood T cell repertoires in COVID-19. Profiled with immunoSEQ multiplex PCR; TCRdb holds only in-frame clones, not every one. This table holds under 200,000 clones, approximately 91% found once. Sequences were obtained from peripheral blood. All receptors derive from a man between 18 and 29 years old with COVID-19, enrolled during active disease. The CDR3 runs from the conserved cysteine through the conserved F or W. Each record gives: CDR3 DNA, CDR3 protein, clone size, J gene, D gene, V gene. A D gene is named only where the DNA matches it firmly. Size is omitted from some rows. Given values are once, few, many or a class for expanded clones.

CDR3nt: TGCGCCAGCAGTGAGGGACTAGCCCACCTCTATGAGCAGTTCTTC
CDR3aa: CASSEGLAHLYEQFF
abundance: NA
j_gene: TRBJ2-1
d_gene: TRBD2
v_gene: TRBV10-2

CDR3nt: TGTGCCAGCAGTCCCGGGACTTTCAATTCACCCCTCCACTTT
CDR3aa: CASSPGTFNSPLHF
abundance: NA
j_gene: TRBJ1-6
d_gene: NA
v_gene: TRBV6-5

CDR3nt: TGTGCCAGCAGCTTGGCCCCAAATCAGCCCCAGCATTTT
CDR3aa: CASSLAPNQPQHF
abundance: NA
j_gene: TRBJ1-5
d_gene: NA
v_gene: TRBV5-6

CDR3nt: TGTGCCAGCAGCTCCTACGACAGGTTCCCCTACGAGCAGTACTTC
CDR3aa: CASSSYDRFPYEQYF
abundance: NA
j_gene: TRBJ2-7
d_gene: NA
v_gene: TRBV5-4

CDR3nt: TGTGCCGTGGGTCGGGACAAACCATACAATGAGCAGTTCTTC
CDR3aa: CAVGRDKPYNEQFF
abundance: NA
j_gene: TRBJ2-1
d_gene: NA
v_gene: TRBV9

CDR3nt: TGTGCCAGCACTTCGGACAGGGCGAACACTGAAGCTTTCTTT
CDR3aa: CASTSDRANTEAFF
abundance: NA
j_gene: TRBJ1-1
d_gene: TRBD1
v_gene: TRBV2

CDR3nt: TGTGCCTACACCCGCCGGGACACCACCTACGAGCAGTACTTC
CDR3aa: CAYTRRDTTYEQYF
abundance: NA
j_gene: TRBJ2-7
d_gene: NA
v_gene: TRBV30

CDR3nt: TGTGCCAGCAGCTTAACTAGCGGGACCCTCGACGAGCAGTACTTC
CDR3aa: CASSLTSGTLDEQYF
abundance: few
j_gene: TRBJ2-7
d_gene: TRBD2
v_gene: TRBV7-9

CDR3nt: TGTGCCAGCAGCCATACTGGGACAGGCGGCTACACCTTC
CDR3aa: CASSHTGTGGYTF
abundance: once
j_gene: TRBJ1-2
d_gene: TRBD1
v_gene: TRBV6-1

CDR3nt: TGCAGCGCCGAGGGGACGGGGGACTCCTACAATGAGCAGTTCTTC
CDR3aa: CSAEGTGDSYNEQFF
abundance: NA
j_gene: TRBJ2-1
d_gene: NA
v_gene: TRBV29-1

CDR3nt: TGTGCCAGCAGGACCCCTAGAGCTTTCTTT
CDR3aa: CASRTPRAFF
abundance: NA
j_gene: TRBJ1-1
d_gene: NA
v_gene: TRBV2

CDR3nt: TGCGCCAGCAGCTTGGACAGGAACGAGCAGTACTTC
CDR3aa: CASSLDRNEQYF
abundance: NA
j_gene: TRBJ2-7
d_gene: NA
v_gene: TRBV5-1

CDR3nt: TGTGCCAGCAGCTTAAGAAAAGCACAGGGCAATCAGCCCCAGCATTTT
CDR3aa: CASSLRKAQGNQPQHF
abundance: NA
j_gene: TRBJ1-5
d_gene: NA
v_gene: TRBV3-1/TRBV3-2

CDR3nt: TGCAGCGTTGAAGATCCGGACAGGGCTCTCGAGCAGTACTTC
CDR3aa: CSVEDPDRALEQYF
abundance: NA
j_gene: TRBJ2-7
d_gene: TRBD1
v_gene: TRBV29-1

CDR3nt: TGTGCCAGCAGCCCTAGACTAGCGGGAGGAACAGATACGCAGTATTTT
CDR3aa: CASSPRLAGGTDTQYF
abundance: NA
j_gene: TRBJ2-3
d_gene: TRBD2
v_gene: TRBV7-2

CDR3nt: TGTGCCAGCGAGGGACAGACACGCTACAATGAGCAGTTCTTC
CDR3aa: CASEGQTRYNEQFF
abundance: NA
j_gene: TRBJ2-1
d_gene: TRBD1
v_gene: TRBV2

CDR3nt: TGTGCCAGCAGTTTATATGGGGGAGGCCCCTACAATGAGCAGTTCTTC
CDR3aa: CASSLYGGGPYNEQFF
abundance: NA
j_gene: TRBJ2-1
d_gene: NA
v_gene: TRBV28

CDR3nt: TGTGCCAGCAGCCAAGCGGCGGGTCTCACAGATACGCAGTATTTT
CDR3aa: CASSQAAGLTDTQYF
abundance: NA
j_gene: TRBJ2-3
d_gene: NA
v_gene: TRBV3-1/TRBV3-2

CDR3nt: TGTGCCAGCAGTGACTATTGGCGGACTGAAGCTTTCTTT
CDR3aa: CASSDYWRTEAFF
abundance: NA
j_gene: TRBJ1-1
d_gene: NA
v_gene: TRBV25-1

CDR3nt: TGTGCCAGTAGTAGGACAGGGGATGAGAATTCACCCCTCCACTTT
CDR3aa: CASSRTGDENSPLHF
abundance: NA
j_gene: TRBJ1-6
d_gene: TRBD1
v_gene: TRBV19

CDR3nt: TGTGCCAGTATAAGAGGAGGGAGTGCCGGGGAGCTGTTTTTT
CDR3aa: CASIRGGSAGELFF
abundance: NA
j_gene: TRBJ2-2
d_gene: NA
v_gene: TRBV19

CDR3nt: TGTGCCAGCAGCCAGGATAGGGGGCAGGTCAAAAACATTCAGTACTTC
CDR3aa: CASSQDRGQVKNIQYF
abundance: NA
j_gene: TRBJ2-4
d_gene: TRBD1
v_gene: TRBV3-1/TRBV3-2

CDR3nt: TGTGCCAGCAGCCCCGGAGGGGCCAATCAGCCCCAGCATTTT
CDR3aa: CASSPGGANQPQHF
abundance: NA
j_gene: TRBJ1-5
d_gene: NA
v_gene: TRBV7-2

CDR3nt: TGTGCCAGCTCACCAGCGGGGGGCTATGGCTACACCTTC
CDR3aa: CASSPAGGYGYTF
abundance: NA
j_gene: TRBJ1-2
d_gene: NA
v_gene: TRBV18

CDR3nt: TGTGCCAGCAGTTATAACAGGAACAATGAAAAACTGTTTTTT
CDR3aa: CASSYNRNNEKLFF
abundance: NA
j_gene: TRBJ1-4
d_gene: NA
v_gene: TRBV6-5

CDR3nt: TGTGCCAGCACCCTGGGGGGTCTGATCTATGGCTACACCTTC
CDR3aa: CASTLGGLIYGYTF
abundance: NA
j_gene: TRBJ1-2
d_gene: NA
v_gene: TRBV28

CDR3nt: TGTGCCAGCAGTTTCCGGAAGGGGGTGGAGCAGTACTTC
CDR3aa: CASSFRKGVEQYF
abundance: few
j_gene: TRBJ2-7
d_gene: NA
v_gene: TRBV27

CDR3nt: TGTGCCAGCAGCCCTAATAGGGGGCTAGGGTCCCATTCACCCCTCCACTTT
CDR3aa: CASSPNRGLGSHSPLHF
abundance: NA
j_gene: TRBJ1-6
d_gene: TRBD1
v_gene: TRBV3-1/TRBV3-2

CDR3nt: TGCGCCAGCAGCCAAGGGGCCGGCGGGTCCTCTGGAAACACCATATATTTT
CDR3aa: CASSQGAGGSSGNTIYF
abundance: NA
j_gene: TRBJ1-3
d_gene: NA
v_gene: TRBV4-3

CDR3nt: TGCGCCAGCAGTGCCTACCGATTCACTGAGCAGTTCTTC
CDR3aa: CASSAYRFTEQFF
abundance: NA
j_gene: TRBJ2-1
d_gene: NA
v_gene: TRBV10-2

CDR3nt: TGTGCCAGCAGTTTCTTCCCGGATTCTCTAGCGGGAGGGGATACGCAGTATTTT
CDR3aa: CASSFFPDSLAGGDTQYF
abundance: NA
j_gene: TRBJ2-3
d_gene: TRBD2
v_gene: TRBV27

CDR3nt: TGCGCCAGCAGCCAAGATACAGGGCATAATTCACCCCTCCACTTT
CDR3aa: CASSQDTGHNSPLHF
abundance: NA
j_gene: TRBJ1-6
d_gene: NA
v_gene: TRBV4-3

CDR3nt: TGTGCCACCAGAACAGGGGGCGACGGAAACACCATATATTTT
CDR3aa: CATRTGGDGNTIYF
abundance: NA
j_gene: TRBJ1-3
d_gene: TRBD1
v_gene: TRBV24-1

CDR3nt: TGTGCCAGCAGCTTGTTCTCCTGGGGCCCAGGGACAGGAAACACCATATATTTT
CDR3aa: CASSLFSWGPGTGNTIYF
abundance: NA
j_gene: TRBJ1-3
d_gene: NA
v_gene: TRBV5-6

CDR3nt: TGCGCCAGCAGCCAAGATCGCCTAGAGAACACCGGGGAGCTGTTTTTT
CDR3aa: CASSQDRLENTGELFF
abundance: NA
j_gene: TRBJ2-2
d_gene: NA
v_gene: TRBV4-1

CDR3nt: TGTGCCAGCGGGACTAGCGGGACCCCTACCTACGAGCAGTACTTC
CDR3aa: CASGTSGTPTYEQYF
abundance: NA
j_gene: TRBJ2-7
d_gene: TRBD2
v_gene: TRBV9

CDR3nt: TGTGCCACAGGGGATAATTCACCCCTCCACTTT
CDR3aa: CATGDNSPLHF
abundance: NA
j_gene: TRBJ1-6
d_gene: NA
v_gene: TRBV19

CDR3nt: TGTGCCAGCAGCTTAGAAGCGAGCGGGGAGCTGTTTTTT
CDR3aa: CASSLEASGELFF
abundance: NA
j_gene: TRBJ2-2
d_gene: NA
v_gene: TRBV11-3

CDR3nt: TGTGCCACCGAGGGCAGGGGGCGCAACAATGAGCAGTTCTTC
CDR3aa: CATEGRGRNNEQFF
abundance: NA
j_gene: TRBJ2-1
d_gene: TRBD1
v_gene: TRBV24-1

CDR3nt: TGCGCCAGCAGCATCACAGGGGCAACTAATGAAAAACTGTTTTTT
CDR3aa: CASSITGATNEKLFF
abundance: once
j_gene: TRBJ1-4
d_gene: TRBD1
v_gene: TRBV5-1

CDR3nt: TGCGCCAGCGGATCCGACAGGGGGCGACCCTACGAGCAGTACTTC
CDR3aa: CASGSDRGRPYEQYF
abundance: NA
j_gene: TRBJ2-7
d_gene: TRBD1
v_gene: TRBV5-1

CDR3nt: TGTGCCAGTCTACCCGGGTCGTGGTCAAGCACAGATACGCAGTATTTT
CDR3aa: CASLPGSWSSTDTQYF
abundance: NA
j_gene: TRBJ2-3
d_gene: NA
v_gene: TRBV2

CDR3nt: TGTGCCACCAGCAGAGATGCTGGACTAGCGGGAGTTGACGGGGAGCTGTTTTTT
CDR3aa: CATSRDAGLAGVDGELFF
abundance: NA
j_gene: TRBJ2-2
d_gene: TRBD2
v_gene: TRBV15

CDR3nt: TGTGCCAGCAGTTACCGACCTCGGGACAGCCTCTCCTACGAGCAGTACTTC
CDR3aa: CASSYRPRDSLSYEQYF
abundance: NA
j_gene: TRBJ2-7
d_gene: TRBD1
v_gene: TRBV28

CDR3nt: TGTGCCACCAGCCAGGACAGTGCAACTAATGAAAAACTGCTTTTT
CDR3aa: CATSQDSATNEKLLF
abundance: NA
j_gene: TRBJ1-4
d_gene: NA
v_gene: TRBV15

CDR3nt: TGTGCCAGCTCACCACCAACAGGTTCCTACGAGCAGTACTTC
CDR3aa: CASSPPTGSYEQYF
abundance: NA
j_gene: TRBJ2-7
d_gene: NA
v_gene: TRBV18

CDR3nt: TGTGCCAGCAGCGGGGTGGGACTAGCGGAAGAGACCCAGTACTTC
CDR3aa: CASSGVGLAEETQYF
abundance: once
j_gene: TRBJ2-5
d_gene: TRBD2
v_gene: TRBV9